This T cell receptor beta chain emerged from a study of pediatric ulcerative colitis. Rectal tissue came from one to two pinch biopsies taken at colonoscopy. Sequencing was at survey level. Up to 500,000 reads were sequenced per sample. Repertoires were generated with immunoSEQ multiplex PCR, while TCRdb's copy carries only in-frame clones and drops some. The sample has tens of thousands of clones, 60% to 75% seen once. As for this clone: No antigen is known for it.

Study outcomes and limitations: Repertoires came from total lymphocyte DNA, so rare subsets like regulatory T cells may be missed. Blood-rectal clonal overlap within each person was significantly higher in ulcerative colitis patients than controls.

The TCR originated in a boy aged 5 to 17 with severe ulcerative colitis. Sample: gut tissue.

CDR3 protein: CASSPGQGSYNEQFF. The CDR3 nucleotides are TGTGCCAGCAGTCCGGGGCAGGGATCCTACAATGAGCAGTTCTTC. The gene calls are TRBV25-1 and TRBJ2-1, with D possibly being TRBD1 or TRBD2 (5 bases each). Trimming left V 5 bases short and J 1 base short, with 12 bases between. Germline assignment: CDR1 MGHDK and CDR2 SYGVNS. The CDR3 runs 15 residues.